This entry features one T cell receptor (beta chain) sequence. Its antigen is still unknown. No record exists of this donor's CMV serostatus. The study ran its PCR with 60 Vbeta and 13 Jbeta primers. Generated by immunoSEQ multiplex PCR, the TCRdb table keeps only in-frame clones and is missing some. Among about 130,000 clones listed, around 69% were seen once. The data were taken from a study of cytomegalovirus exposure and HLA in healthy donors. Whole-study findings and limits: Most CMV-associated TCR beta chains appeared HLA-restricted in a later analysis.

J lost 6 bases, V lost 6 bases, and 14 bases had no gene match. The CDR3 has 16 amino acids. Per germline, CDR1 SGHAT and CDR2 FQNNGV. The TCR originated in a human donor in good health. The chain joins TRBV11-2 to TRBJ2-5; 9 positions agree with TRBD2. Input material: PBMCs. The CDR3 DNA sequence: TGTGCCAGCAGTAAGGGGGCGGGGGGGCACTTAAAGACCCAGTACTTC. Translating gives CASSKGAGGHLKTQYF.